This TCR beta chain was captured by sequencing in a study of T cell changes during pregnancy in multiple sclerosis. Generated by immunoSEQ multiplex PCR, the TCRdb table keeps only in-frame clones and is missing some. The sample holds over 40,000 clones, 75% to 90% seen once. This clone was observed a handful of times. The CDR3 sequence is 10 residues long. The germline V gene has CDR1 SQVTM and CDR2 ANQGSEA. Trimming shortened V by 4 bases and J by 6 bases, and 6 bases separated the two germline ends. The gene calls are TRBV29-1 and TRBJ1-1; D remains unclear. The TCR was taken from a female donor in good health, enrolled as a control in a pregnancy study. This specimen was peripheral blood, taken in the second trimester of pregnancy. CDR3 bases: TGCAGCGTTGTGGAGGCTGAAGCTTTCTTT. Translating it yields CSVVEAEAFF.